This T cell receptor (beta chain) was sequenced for a study of cytomegalovirus exposure and HLA in healthy donors. This PCR relied on a set of 60 Vbeta primers and 13 Jbeta primers. Assay used: immunoSEQ multiplex PCR; TCRdb lists only in-frame clones, some missing. Altogether around 200,000 clones are present, about 86% being singletons, with the ten largest covering approximately 0.31%. Unrecorded immune exposure was likely among donors, who were nominally healthy when sampled. Germline CDR1 and CDR2: SGHTA and FQGNSA. The CDR3 totals 13 residues. V lost 1 base and J 2 bases, leaving 6 bases between the germline ends.

The sequencing input was PBMCs. This chain uses TRBV7-2 with TRBJ2-7; perhaps TRBD2 as D (5 bases). The sequence came from a woman aged 25 to 45 in good health and CMV-seronegative. CDR3 region: CASSLGRPYEQYF. The CDR3 DNA reads as TGTGCCAGCAGCTTAGGGAGGCCCTACGAGCAGTACTTC.